These 11 T cell receptor beta chains came from one sample sequenced in a study of blood T cell repertoires in COVID-19. Some clones are missing from TCRdb's copy, which holds only in-frame ones; the method was immunoSEQ multiplex PCR. This sample has about 47,000 clones, with 70% to 85% found just once. Source material: peripheral blood. These receptors originate from a man aged 45-65 years with acute or convalescent COVID-19.

The chain uses TRBV12-3 or TRBV12-4 and TRBJ1-1, with TRBD1 matching 9 bases. The CDR3 sequence is 13 residues long. V shed 7 bases, J shed 7 bases, and the junction held 7 bases outside the gene matches. CDR3 sequence reads: CASTPDRGDEAFF. CDR3 in DNA: TGTGCCAGCACCCCGGACAGGGGCGATGAAGCTTTCTTT.

This chain links TRBV19 with TRBJ2-1; perhaps TRBD2 as D (5 bases). V dropped 0 bases and J dropped 0 bases, with 6 bases sitting between them. CDR1 is LNHDA and CDR2 is SQIVND in the germline V gene (reference sequence). The CDR3 extends over 15 amino acids. In DNA, the CDR3 is TGTGCCAGTAGTATAGACGAGGGCTCCTACAATGAGCAGTTCTTC. This gives the protein CASSIDEGSYNEQFF.

This rearrangement joins TRBV20-1 to TRBJ1-1, with 7 bases aligning to TRBD1. The V gene end was trimmed by 3 bases and the J gene end by 0 bases; junction bases not matched to a gene: 4. The V gene's germline CDR1 is DFQATT and CDR2 SNEGSKA (reference sequence). CDR3 length: 14 amino acids. CDR3 nucleotide sequence: TGCAGTGCTAGTAGGGACAGCATGAACACTGAAGCTTTCTTT. Its translation: CSASRDSMNTEAFF.

The rearrangement links TRBV7-6 to TRBJ2-3, with 13 bases aligning to TRBD2. CDR1 SGHVS and CDR2 FNYEAQ come from the germline V gene. The CDR3 has 17 amino acids. V lost 2 bases to trimming and J lost 6 bases; unmatched junction nucleotides: 8. The CDR3 bases are TGTGCCAGCAGCTTAAGGACTAGCGGGAGTCGGCCCGATACGCAGTATTTT. Amino acid sequence: CASSLRTSGSRPDTQYF.

The chain couples TRBV6-1 to TRBJ1-1; maybe TRBD1 (6 bases). V lost 1 base and J 4 bases, leaving 10 bases between the germline ends. CDR3 size: 14 residues. From germline, CDR1 is MNHNS and CDR2 SASEGT. The CDR3 spells CASSEVNRATEAFF. DNA for the CDR3: TGTGCCAGCAGTGAAGTTAACAGGGCCACTGAAGCTTTCTTT.

CDR3 protein: CASSEDPSGGPNEQFF. For the CDR3, the DNA is TGTGCCAGCAGTGAGGACCCCTCGGGGGGTCCTAATGAGCAGTTCTTC. This sequence joins TRBV27 and TRBJ2-1; 7 nucleotides match TRBD2. This CDR3 has 16 residues. Germline V gives CDR1 MNHEY, CDR2 SMNVEV (reference sequence). J gave up 7 bases and V 5 bases, and 14 bases lay outside the gene matches.

This sequence joins TRBV10-3 and TRBJ2-1; 13 nucleotides align to TRBD2. The germline CDR1 and CDR2 sequences are ENHRY and SYGVKD. This CDR3 spans 15 amino acids. With V trimmed by 6 bases and J by 4 bases, 3 bases remained unmatched. CDR3 region: CAIREGLAGYNEQFF. The CDR3, as DNA: TGTGCCATCAGGGAGGGACTAGCGGGGTACAATGAGCAGTTCTTC.

The V and J genes are TRBV27 and TRBJ1-1, with 7 bases matching TRBD1. The germline gives CDR1 MNHEY, CDR2 SMNVEV (reference sequence). The CDR3 runs 16 residues. Germline trimming cut 6 bases from V and 0 bases from J; bases unmatched to any gene: 10. The DNA of the CDR3 is TGTGCCAGCAGGCGCTGGACAGGATTTATGAACACTGAAGCTTTCTTT. It yields the protein CASRRWTGFMNTEAFF.

The chain recombines TRBV9 with TRBJ2-3; maybe TRBD1 (5 bases). Germline V gene sequence: CDR1 SGDLS, CDR2 YYNGEE. This CDR3 spans 15 amino acids. With 2 bases removed from V and 3 bases from J, the gap between germline ends came to 13 bases. CDR3 residues: CASSVDSGTTDTQYF. Here the CDR3 DNA reads TGTGCCAGCAGCGTCGACAGTGGAACGACAGATACGCAGTATTTT. Based on the CDR3 plus reference TRBV9 and TRBJ2-3, the full variable domain is DSGVTQTPKHLITATGQRVTLRCSPRSGDLSVYWYQQSLDQGLQFLIQYYNGEERAKGNILERFSAQQFPDLHSELNLSSLELGDSALYFCASSVDSGTTDTQYFGPGTRLTVL.

The rearrangement links TRBV9 to TRBJ1-1, with D tentatively TRBD1 (6 bases). Germline loops: CDR1 SGDLS, CDR2 YYNGEE. The V end lost 0 bases, the J end lost 4 bases, and 13 bases lay between the germline ends. The CDR3 spans 15 residues. For the CDR3, the DNA is TGTGCCAGCAGCGTAGGGGGCAGGGGCCCCACTGAAGCTTTCTTT. This gives the protein CASSVGGRGPTEAFF.

The chain uses TRBV30 and TRBJ1-5; 9 bases are shared with TRBD1. This CDR3 is built from 15 residues. V lost 4 bases and J lost 6; bases outside the gene matches: 10. In germline, CDR1 is GTSNPN, CDR2 SVGIG (reference sequence). The CDR3 is CAWTPHGTGTQPQHF. CDR3 DNA sequence: TGTGCCTGGACACCGCATGGGACAGGGACTCAGCCCCAGCATTTT.